The present T cell receptor beta chain was sequenced within a study of T cell repertoires in cytomegalovirus infection. Study details: CMV infection together with matching HLA type was indicated by public TCR beta signatures. Overall study results and limits: Within the response measured ex vivo, HLA-C-restricted CMV-specific TCR beta clonotypes were dominant.

Trimming cost V 4 bases and J 1 base, with 19 bases left between them. The CDR3 covers 18 residues. The V gene's germline CDR1 is PRHDT and CDR2 FYEKMQ (reference sequence). Notes on this clonotype: What it binds is not known.

From the reads, TCRdb called clonotypes with MiXCR, one entry per CDR3 protein. The sample includes approximately 990,000 distinct CDR3 sequences, approximately 31% of them seen just once. The receptor's source is a human donor in good health (CMV status not recorded). Some clones in this sample may be carry-over from other donors' samples. The specimen was cultured CD8+ T cells from PBMCs, collected from culture after CMV antigen stimulation. The rearrangement joins TRBV13 to TRBJ2-2; D possibly corresponds to TRBD2 (7 bases). Here the CDR3 reads CASSSTLSGEGNTGELFF. The CDR3, as DNA: TGTGCCAGCAGCTCCACACTCTCAGGGGAGGGGAACACCGGGGAGCTGTTTTTT. Full variable domain (rest looked up from reference TRBV13 and TRBJ2-2): AAGVIQSPRHLIKEKRETATLKCYPIPRHDTVYWYQQGPGQDPQFLISFYEKMQSDKGSIPDRFSAQQFSDYHSELNMSSLELGDSALYFCASSSTLSGEGNTGELFFGEGSRLTVL.